This entry concerns a single T cell receptor beta chain. The method was immunoSEQ multiplex PCR; TCRdb's version includes in-frame clones alone and lacks a portion of them. There are around 130,000 clones in the sample; approximately 90% occur only once, and 9.5% to 11% lies in the top ten. The sample belongs to a study of blood T cell repertoires in COVID-19. The germline V and J ends were trimmed by 0 bases and 0 bases, with 13 bases remaining between them. CDR1 and CDR2 from the germline V gene are SGHKS and YYEKEE (reference sequence). CDR3 length: 17 residues. This chain joins TRBV5-5 and TRBJ1-3; no reliable D call. The sample taken for sequencing was peripheral blood. This TCR derives from a woman at least 80 years old with acute or convalescent COVID-19. The CDR3 bases are TGTGCCAGCAGCTTGGTTACGGTGGTTGGCTCTGGAAACACCATATATTTT. It translates to CASSLVTVVGSGNTIYF.